These 19 T cell receptor beta chains came from one sample sequenced in a study of blood T cell repertoires in COVID-19. TCRdb's copy holds only in-frame clones and misses some; the assay was immunoSEQ multiplex PCR. The profile shows more than 120,000 clones, 70% to 90% of them singletons. Material: peripheral blood. All receptors come from a human donor with acute or convalescent COVID-19. The donor label of this sample is uncertain.

The chain joins TRBV6-5 to TRBJ2-5, with unresolved D. The V and J ends lost 8 bases and 4 bases respectively, with 14 bases between them. Germline values: CDR1 MNHEY, CDR2 SVGAGI. The length of the CDR3 is 13 residues. CDR3 nucleotides: TGTGCCAGCCAGGAAGGCAACCGAGAGACCCAGTACTTC. It codes for CASQEGNRETQYF.

CDR3 sequence: CASSLDRVVQVNTEAFF. The CDR3 coding sequence is TGTGCCAGCAGCTTGGACAGGGTAGTACAAGTGAACACTGAAGCTTTCTTT. This chain joins TRBV7-6 and TRBJ1-1, with 8 positions matching TRBD1. The V and J ends lost 3 bases and 0 bases, in that order; junction bases with no gene match: 9. Germline CDR1 reads SGHVS; CDR2 reads FNYEAQ. The CDR3 has 17 residues.

The chain carries TRBV21-1 and TRBJ1-4; no check of the table's D call, TRBD1, against the DNA was made. TRBV21-1 corresponds to a pseudogene. The CDR3 spans 15 residues. The DNA of the CDR3 is TGTGCCAGCAGCAAGAACAGGGATTGTAATGAAAAACTGTTTTTT. Translated, it gives CASSKNRDCNEKLFF.

This chain links TRBV28 with TRBJ1-4, with 7 bases lining up with TRBD1. Trimming cost V 5 bases and J 4 bases; bases outside gene matches: 4. Germline CDR1 MDHEN, CDR2 SYDVKM. This CDR3 comprises 14 residues. In DNA, the CDR3 is TGTGCCAGCAGTGGGGACAGTCATAATGAAAAACTGTTTTTT. As protein: CASSGDSHNEKLFF.

This sequence joins TRBV3-1 (or the pseudogene TRBV3-2) and TRBJ1-4, with 7 positions matching TRBD1. The CDR3 length is 16 residues. Germline trimming cut 4 bases from V and 2 bases from J; bases unmatched to any gene: 7. CDR1 LGHDT and CDR2 YNNKEL come from the germline V gene (reference sequence). In DNA form, the CDR3 reads TGTGCCAGCAGCCGAGGGGGCCTACTTACTAATGAAAAACTGTTTTTT. Translation: CASSRGGLLTNEKLFF.

J is TRBJ1-2 and V is TRBV14; weak D call: TRBD1 (5 bases). The CDR3 contains 12 residues. Trimming shortened V by 4 bases and J by 8 bases, and 11 bases separated the two germline ends. Germline CDR1 SGHDN, CDR2 FVKESK. The CDR3 DNA sequence: TGTGCCAGCAGCCGGGACTATCTGGGCTACACCTTC. Its translation: CASSRDYLGYTF.

CDR3 residues: CASSLSRNQPQHF. The CDR3 region has the DNA TGTGCCAGCAGCTTAAGCAGGAATCAGCCCCAGCATTTT. This chain uses TRBV7-2 with TRBJ1-5; no firm D call. The CDR3 runs 13 residues. From germline, CDR1 is SGHTA and CDR2 FQGNSA. Trimming took 2 bases from V and 4 from J, leaving 6 bases between them. The full variable domain, with the rest looked up from reference TRBV7-2 and TRBJ1-5, is GAGVSQSPSNKVTEKGKDVELRCDPISGHTALYWYRQSLGQGLEFLIYFQGNSAPDKSGLPSDRFSAERTGGSVSTLTIQRTQQEDSAVYLCASSLSRNQPQHFGDGTRLSIL.

The rearrangement links TRBV12-5 to TRBJ1-3; D is uncertain. The CDR3 length is 14 residues. V lost 7 bases, J lost 0 bases, and 10 bases lay in between. Per germline, CDR1 LGHNT and CDR2 FRNRAP. CDR3 coding DNA: TGTGCTAGTGAACCGGGGTACTCTGGAAACACCATATATTTT. This codes for CASEPGYSGNTIYF. Variable domain in full (rest from reference TRBV12-5 and TRBJ1-3): DARVTQTPRHKVTEMGQEVTMRCQPILGHNTVFWYRQTMMQGLELLAYFRNRAPLDDSGMPKDRFSAEMPDATLATLKIQPSEPRDSAVYFCASEPGYSGNTIYFGEGSWLTVV.

This chain joins TRBV18 and TRBJ1-1, with D unclear. CDR1 and CDR2 (germline): KGHSH, LQKENI. V was pared by 2 bases and J by 3 bases, with 16 bases between. There are 16 residues in the CDR3. Here the CDR3 DNA reads TGTGCCAGCTCACCATATTCCGATGGGAGGCACACTGAAGCTTTCTTT. Protein: CASSPYSDGRHTEAFF. Based on the CDR3 plus reference TRBV18 and TRBJ1-1, the full variable domain is NAGVMQNPRHLVRRRGQEARLRCSPMKGHSHVYWYRQLPEEGLKFMVYLQKENIIDESGMPKERFSAEFPKEGPSILRIQQVVRGDSAAYFCASSPYSDGRHTEAFFGQGTRLTVV.

The CDR3 loop is CASRAYTGGTEAFF. CDR3 nucleotide sequence: TGTGCCAGCAGGGCTTACACGGGGGGGACTGAAGCTTTCTTT. The chain joins TRBV6-5 to TRBJ1-1; tentative D call: TRBD1 (5 bases). The CDR3 is 14 residues long. Germline loops: CDR1 MNHEY, CDR2 SVGAGI. Between the trimmed V and J ends, which lost 6 bases and 5 bases, there was a span of 16 bases.

The chain joins TRBV6-6 to TRBJ2-2; tentatively, D is TRBD2 (6 bases). The CDR3 loop spans 12 amino acids. V lost 6 bases and J 8 bases, leaving 10 bases between the germline ends. CDR1 MNHNY and CDR2 SVGAGI come from the germline V gene (reference sequence). The CDR3 region is CASRSGRGELFF. Written as DNA, the CDR3 is TGTGCCAGCAGGTCGGGGAGGGGGGAGCTGTTTTTT.

The chain has TRBV6-5 and TRBJ1-1; D call uncertain. CDR3 size: 15 residues. Germline-derived CDR1 and CDR2 are MNHEY and SVGAGI. V lost 6 bases to trimming and J lost 4 bases, with 18 bases between them. The CDR3 DNA follows: TGTGCCAGCAGGGTGATGGAGACTGAAGGCACTGAAGCTTTCTTT. It codes for CASRVMETEGTEAFF.

The V gene is TRBV19, the J gene TRBJ2-1; weak D call: TRBD1 (6 bases). Deletions cut 11 bases from V and 0 bases from J, with 11 bases between. Per the germline V gene, CDR1 is LNHDA and CDR2 is SQIVND (reference sequence). This CDR3 region has 13 residues. The CDR3 bases are TGTGCCGTGGGACATAGCTCCTACAATGAGCAGTTCTTC. Translation: CAVGHSSYNEQFF.

V and J are TRBV7-2 and TRBJ2-5, with 11 bases identical to TRBD2. The CDR3 runs to 16 residues. The junction had 5 bases not matched to a gene; V was cut back by 3 bases and J by 2 bases. Looked up from germline, CDR1 is SGHTA and CDR2 is FQGNSA. The CDR3 spells CASSLGTSGGQETQYF. In DNA, the CDR3 is TGTGCCAGCAGCTTGGGGACTAGCGGAGGACAAGAGACCCAGTACTTC.

This chain links TRBV4-1 with TRBJ2-1, with 9 bases aligning to TRBD1. The CDR3 runs 15 residues. The J segment lost 0 bases and the V segment lost 8 bases, leaving 5 bases of the junction unmatched. Per germline, CDR1 MGHRA and CDR2 YSYEKL. The CDR3 sequence is CASRTGEGSYNEQFF. In DNA form, the CDR3 reads TGCGCCAGCCGGACAGGGGAAGGCTCCTACAATGAGCAGTTCTTC.

This sequence joins TRBV7-9 and TRBJ2-1; D gene ambiguous. The V end lost 4 bases, the J end lost 9 bases, and 19 bases lay between the germline ends. This CDR3 is 15 amino acids long. The germline V gene has CDR1 SEHNR and CDR2 FQNEAQ (reference sequence). The CDR3 DNA follows: TGTGCCAGCAGCTCCCTGGCATTTTCCCACGCTGAGCAGTTCTTC. This translates into CASSSLAFSHAEQFF.

The chain carries TRBV29-1 and TRBJ1-2; D might be TRBD1 (6 bases). Looked up from germline, CDR1 is SQVTM and CDR2 is ANQGSEA. The CDR3 extends over 11 amino acids. V was shortened by 6 bases and J by 5 bases, with 10 bases between the two germline ends. The CDR3 sequence: CSVAGVYGYTF. The DNA of the CDR3 is TGCAGCGTCGCAGGGGTATATGGCTACACCTTC.

This chain links TRBV6-2 or TRBV6-3 with TRBJ2-7, with 8 bases aligning to TRBD1. This CDR3 contains 13 residues. Germline lookup yields CDR1 MNHEY and CDR2 SVGEGT. Trimming at V came to 6 bases and at J to 4 bases, leaving 5 bases not matched to a gene. CDR3 DNA sequence: TGTGCCAGCAGCTCGCGACAGGGGTACGAGCAGTACTTC. It is translated as CASSSRQGYEQYF.

In this sample, this clone turned up once. The rearrangement uses TRBV19 and TRBJ1-6, with TRBD1 matching 7 bases. CDR1 is LNHDA, CDR2 SQIVND, per germline (reference sequence). The length of the CDR3 is 15 residues. The V gene end was trimmed by 6 bases and the J gene end by 7 bases; junction bases not matched to a gene: 9. CDR3 DNA sequence: TGTGCCAGTAGCCTAGCGGGACAGCCCAATTCACCCCTCCACTTT. The encoded protein is CASSLAGQPNSPLHF. Filled out from reference TRBV19 and TRBJ1-6, the complete variable domain reads DGGITQSPKYLFRKEGQNVTLSCEQNLNHDAMYWYRQDPGQGLRLIYYSQIVNDFQKGDIAEGYSVSREKKESFPLTVTSAQKNPTAFYLCASSLAGQPNSPLHFGNGTRLTVT.